This T cell receptor beta chain was recorded in a study of T cells in localized non-small cell lung cancer. With regard to this clone: Its antigen remains unknown.

Study-level results: A raised T cell density in blood coincided with lengthier overall survival.

The germline V gene encodes CDR1 MNHEY and CDR2 SMNVEV (reference sequence). This CDR3 is 14 amino acids long. V was trimmed by 3 bases and J by 6 bases, leaving 14 bases between them. Repertoires were generated with immunoSEQ multiplex PCR, while TCRdb's copy carries only in-frame clones and drops some. Here the sample spans some 25,000 clones, approximately 90% being singletons. The sequence came from a woman aged 40 to 75 with stage III lung adenocarcinoma. The gene calls are TRBV27 and TRBJ1-2, with D possibly being TRBD1 (5 bases). The sample was peripheral blood mononuclear cells, taken before any cancer treatment. CDR3: CASSFQRGLDGYTF. In nucleotides, the CDR3 is TGTGCCAGCAGTTTCCAGAGGGGCTTGGATGGCTACACCTTC.